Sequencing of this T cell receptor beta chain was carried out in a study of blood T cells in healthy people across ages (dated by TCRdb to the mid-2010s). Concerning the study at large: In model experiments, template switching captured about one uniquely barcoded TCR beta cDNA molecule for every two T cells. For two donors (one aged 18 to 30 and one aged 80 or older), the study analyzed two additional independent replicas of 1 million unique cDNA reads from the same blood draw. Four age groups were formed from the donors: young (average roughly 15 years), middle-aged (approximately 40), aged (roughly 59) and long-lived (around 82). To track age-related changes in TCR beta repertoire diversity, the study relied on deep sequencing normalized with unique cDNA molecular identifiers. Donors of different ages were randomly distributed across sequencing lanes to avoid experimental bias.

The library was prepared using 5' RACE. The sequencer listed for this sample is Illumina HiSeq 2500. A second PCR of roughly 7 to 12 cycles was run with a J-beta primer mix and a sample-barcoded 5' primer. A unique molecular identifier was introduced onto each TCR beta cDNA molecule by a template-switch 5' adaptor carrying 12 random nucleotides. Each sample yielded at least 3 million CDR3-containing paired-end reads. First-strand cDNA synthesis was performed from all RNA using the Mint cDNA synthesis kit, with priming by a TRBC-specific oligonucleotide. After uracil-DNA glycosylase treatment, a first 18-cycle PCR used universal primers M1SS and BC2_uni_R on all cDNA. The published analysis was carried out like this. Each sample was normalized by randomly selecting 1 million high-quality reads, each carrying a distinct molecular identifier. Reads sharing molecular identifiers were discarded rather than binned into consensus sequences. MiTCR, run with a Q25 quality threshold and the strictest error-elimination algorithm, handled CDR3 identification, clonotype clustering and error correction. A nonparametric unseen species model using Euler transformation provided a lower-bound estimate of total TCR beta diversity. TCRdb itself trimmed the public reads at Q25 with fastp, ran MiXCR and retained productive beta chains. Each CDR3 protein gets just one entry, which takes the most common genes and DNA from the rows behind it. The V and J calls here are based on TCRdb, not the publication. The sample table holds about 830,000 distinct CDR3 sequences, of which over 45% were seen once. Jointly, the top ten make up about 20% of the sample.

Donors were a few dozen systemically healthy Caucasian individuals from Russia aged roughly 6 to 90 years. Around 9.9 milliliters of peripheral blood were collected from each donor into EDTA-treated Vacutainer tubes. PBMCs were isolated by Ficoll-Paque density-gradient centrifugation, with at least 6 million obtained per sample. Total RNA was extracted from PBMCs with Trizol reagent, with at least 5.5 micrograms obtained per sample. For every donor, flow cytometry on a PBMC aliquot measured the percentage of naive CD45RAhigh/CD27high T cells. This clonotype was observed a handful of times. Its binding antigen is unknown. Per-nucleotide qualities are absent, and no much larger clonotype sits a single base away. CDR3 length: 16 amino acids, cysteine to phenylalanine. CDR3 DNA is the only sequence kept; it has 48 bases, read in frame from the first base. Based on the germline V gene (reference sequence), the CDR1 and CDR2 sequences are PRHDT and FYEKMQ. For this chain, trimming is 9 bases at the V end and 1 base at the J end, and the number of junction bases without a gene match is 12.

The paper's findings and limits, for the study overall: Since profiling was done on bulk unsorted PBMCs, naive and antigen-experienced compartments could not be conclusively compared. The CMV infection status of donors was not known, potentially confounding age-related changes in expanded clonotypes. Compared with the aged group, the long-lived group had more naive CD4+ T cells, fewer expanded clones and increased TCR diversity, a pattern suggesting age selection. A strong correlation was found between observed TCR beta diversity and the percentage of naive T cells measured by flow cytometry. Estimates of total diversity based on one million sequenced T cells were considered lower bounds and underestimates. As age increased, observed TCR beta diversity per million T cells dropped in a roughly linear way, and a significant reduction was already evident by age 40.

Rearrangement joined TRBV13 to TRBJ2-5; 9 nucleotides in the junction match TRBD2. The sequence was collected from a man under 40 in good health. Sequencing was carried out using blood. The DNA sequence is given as TGTGCCAGTTCCCCGGGTGCGGGAGGGATCCAAGAGACCCAGTACTTC. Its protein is CASSPGAGGIQETQYF.